This T cell receptor (beta chain) was observed in a study of blood T cell repertoires in COVID-19. The wider study: The analysed material was cDNA or gDNA that came from T cells, B-cell-depleted T cells, or PBMCs.

Authors' analysis steps: Amplifying reference gene primers gave estimates of nucleated cell counts. Here immunoSEQ multiplex PCR was the method, and the copy in TCRdb shows in-frame clones only, minus some. V, J and clone size reflect that table, while D and trimming were determined from the DNA. The sample records about 200,000 clones, around nine tenths being singletons. This CDR3 contains 20 residues. Germline-derived CDR1 and CDR2 are LGHDT and YNNKEL (reference sequence). The V and J ends lost 5 bases and 3 bases respectively, with 31 bases between them. The clonotype comes from a man in his fifties with COVID-19, enrolled during active disease. V and J are TRBV3-1 (or the pseudogene TRBV3-2) and TRBJ1-1; possible D gene TRBD1, 6 bases. The specimen was peripheral blood. CDR3 in amino acids: CASSLTAGGTPARRDTEAFF. CDR3 in DNA: TGTGCCAGCAGCTTAACCGCGGGTGGGACACCCGCAAGAAGGGACACTGAAGCTTTCTTT.